This is a list of T cell receptor beta chains from one sample in a study of lymphopenia after photon versus proton radiotherapy. Sequenced by immunoSEQ multiplex PCR; TCRdb stores in-frame clones only, minus some. The data contain about 20,000 clones, roughly nine tenths of them singletons. Sequences were derived from peripheral blood, sampled from a patient treated with proton-based radiotherapy. Receptors were obtained from a man aged 70-80 years with pancreatic cancer. Each CDR3 is given with its conserved first and last residue. D genes are given only for firm matches. Some rows have no size entry. The others give once, few or many, or a class for an expanded clone.

CASSVATDGGELFF TGTGCCAGCAGCGTAGCGACAGATGGCGGGGAGCTGTTTTTT TRBJ2-2 . . 14 TRBV9
CASSVEGWDSRAFF TGTGCCAGCAGCGTAGAGGGTTGGGACAGTCGAGCTTTCTTT TRBJ1-1 TRBD1 . 14 TRBV9
CASSSGRSSYEQYF TGCGCCAGCAGCTCGGGGAGGAGCTCCTACGAGCAGTACTTC TRBJ2-7 . . 14 TRBV5-1
CASSRGQGAREQYF TGTGCCAGCAGCCGGGGACAGGGGGCAAGGGAGCAGTACTTC TRBJ2-5 TRBD1 . 14 TRBV2
CASSLAPRGRADPYNEQFF TGTGCCAGCAGCTTAGCCCCCCGGGGGAGGGCGGATCCCTACAATGAGCAGTTCTTC TRBJ2-1 TRBD2 . 19 TRBV7-2
CASRSDRASNEQYF TGTGCCAGCAGATCGGACAGGGCCTCGAACGAGCAGTACTTC TRBJ2-7 TRBD1 few 14 TRBV6-5
CASTRAGGPNSPLHF TGTGCCAGCACCCGGGCAGGGGGTCCTAATTCACCCCTCCACTTT TRBJ1-6 TRBD1 few 15 TRBV2
CASSKESRGLNTGELFF TGTGCCAGCAGCAAAGAATCTCGGGGACTTAACACCGGGGAGCTGTTTTTT TRBJ2-2 . . 17 TRBV21-1
CASSGNDRGLVQYF TGTGCCAGCAGCGGGAACGACAGGGGGCTTGTGCAGTACTTC TRBJ2-7 TRBD1 . 14 TRBV5-4
CASSVATTGGQIVTGELFF TGTGCCAGCAGCGTAGCTACTACAGGGGGTCAAATCGTCACCGGGGAGCTGTTTTTT TRBJ2-2 TRBD1 . 19 TRBV9
CASSLDMTTGDEQFF TGTGCCAGCAGCTTAGATATGACTACCGGGGATGAGCAGTTCTTC TRBJ2-1 . . 15 TRBV7-9
CASSDRGAQGQPQHF TGTGCCAGCAGTGACCGGGGGGCACAAGGACAGCCCCAGCATTTT TRBJ1-5 . . 15 TRBV6-4
CASSEGLDTEAFF TGCGCCAGCAGTGAAGGGTTGGACACTGAAGCTTTCTTT TRBJ1-1 . . 13 TRBV10-2
CASRVQQGTYNEQFF TGTGCCAGCAGGGTTCAACAGGGTACCTACAATGAGCAGTTCTTC TRBJ2-1 . . 15 TRBV6-5
CASSEGQLRNQPQHF TGTGCCAGCTCAGAGGGACAGCTACGCAATCAGCCCCAGCATTTT TRBJ1-5 TRBD1 . 15 TRBV18
CASSDQGGGKGYTF TGTGCCAGCAGTGACCAGGGTGGAGGGAAGGGCTACACCTTC TRBJ1-2 . . 14 TRBV6-5
CASSLAGLAGPETQYF TGCGCCAGCAGCTTGGCGGGACTAGCGGGGCCAGAGACCCAGTACTTC TRBJ2-5 TRBD2 . 16 TRBV5-1
CASSQDAAGVYNEQFF TGCGCCAGCAGCCAAGATGCAGCGGGAGTGTACAATGAGCAGTTCTTC TRBJ2-1 TRBD2 . 16 TRBV4-1
CASSLDNARLIKNTIYF TGTGCCAGCAGCTTAGATAATGCGAGACTCATAAAAAACACCATATATTTT TRBJ1-3 . . 17 TRBV11-2
CASSEQASHAGDTQYF TGTGCCAGCAGTGAACAGGCTAGCCACGCGGGAGATACGCAGTATTTT TRBJ2-3 . . 16 TRBV2
CASSGRDRGGTEAFF TGTGCCAGCAGCGGCAGGGACAGGGGAGGCACTGAAGCTTTCTTT TRBJ1-1 TRBD1 . 15 TRBV9
CSVEEPVGNEQFF TGCAGCGTTGAAGAGCCAGTGGGAAATGAGCAGTTCTTC TRBJ2-1 . once 13 TRBV29-1
CASSEGVAGDWTNEKLFF TGTGCCAGCAGCGAGGGCGTGGCAGGGGATTGGACTAATGAAAAACTGTTTTTT TRBJ1-4 . . 18 TRBV7-2
CASSLATTYNEQFF TGTGCCAGCAGTCTAGCGACTACCTACAATGAGCAGTTCTTC TRBJ2-1 . . 14 TRBV2
CASSYSDTQYF TGTGCCAGCAGTTACTCGGACACCCAGTACTTC TRBJ2-5 . . 11 TRBV6-6
CASSLEWSGELFF TGTGCCAGCAGTTTAGAATGGTCAGGGGAGCTGTTTTTT TRBJ2-2 . . 13 TRBV27
CASSAMDTQETQYF TGTGCCAGCAGCGCTATGGACACTCAAGAGACCCAGTACTTC TRBJ2-5 . . 14 TRBV6-1
CASSSTVNTEAFF TGCGCCAGCAGCTCCACAGTGAACACTGAAGCTTTCTTT TRBJ1-1 . once 13 TRBV5-1
CASSSTLTALGAFF TGTGCCAGCAGCTCTACCTTGACGGCCCTTGGGGCTTTCTTT TRBJ1-1 . . 14 TRBV11-3
CASSRDRNYGYTF TGTGCCAGTAGTCGGGACAGAAACTATGGCTACACCTTC TRBJ1-2 TRBD1 . 13 TRBV19
CASSVGGALGGELFF TGTGCCAGCAGCGTAGGAGGAGCACTAGGCGGGGAGCTGTTTTTT TRBJ2-2 . . 15 TRBV9
CASSPTGGTGANVLTF TGTGCCAGCAGCCCCACAGGGGGAACTGGGGCCAACGTCCTGACTTTC TRBJ2-6 TRBD1 . 16 TRBV7-3
CASSERGQPQHF TGTGCCAGCAGTGAAAGGGGGCAGCCCCAGCATTTT TRBJ1-5 . few 12 TRBV2
CASAPTGSSYEQYF TGTGCCAGCGCCCCGACGGGGAGCTCCTACGAGCAGTACTTC TRBJ2-7 . . 14 TRBV6-6
CASSQEGGDSGTEAFF TGTGCCAGCAGCCAAGAGGGCGGAGATTCAGGCACTGAAGCTTTCTTT TRBJ1-1 . . 16 TRBV14
CASSSEQVRNTEAFF TGTGCCAGCAGTTCGGAACAGGTGCGAAACACTGAAGCTTTCTTT TRBJ1-1 . . 15 TRBV2
CASSPGGEKLFF TGTGCCAGCAGCCCAGGGGGGGAAAAACTGTTTTTT TRBJ1-4 TRBD1 . 12 TRBV7-8
CASSPGGGTYEQYF TGTGCCAGTAGTCCTGGGGGCGGAACCTACGAGCAGTACTTC TRBJ2-7 . . 14 TRBV19
CASSSPAPGDSYEQYF TGTGCCAGCAGTTCCCCGGCCCCAGGGGACTCCTACGAGCAGTACTTC TRBJ2-7 . . 16 TRBV27
CASSFNSGGYEQYF TGCGCCAGCAGCTTTAACAGTGGGGGATACGAGCAGTACTTC TRBJ2-7 . . 14 TRBV5-1
CASSGAREGSGDF TGTGCCAGCAGTGGGGCCAGGGAGGGCTCGGGTGATTTT TRBJ2-3 TRBD2 . 13 TRBV6-1
CASSVGTGWTDTQYF TGTGCCAGCAGCGTAGGGACAGGGTGGACAGATACGCAGTATTTT TRBJ2-3 TRBD1 once 15 TRBV9
CASSSFQGAGEQYF TGTGCCAGCAGCTCGTTCCAGGGGGCGGGCGAGCAGTACTTC TRBJ2-7 TRBD1 . 14 TRBV7-2
CASSPYPSGAGAPHEQYF TGTGCCAGCAGCCCATATCCCTCTGGAGCTGGGGCGCCCCACGAGCAGTACTTC TRBJ2-7 . . 18 TRBV9
CASSAGTGLNYGYTF TGTGCCAGCAGTGCCGGGACAGGGCTTAACTATGGCTACACCTTC TRBJ1-2 TRBD1 . 15 TRBV25-1
CASSPPGQSNSPLHF TGTGCCAGTAGCCCTCCGGGACAGAGTAATTCACCCCTCCACTTT TRBJ1-6 TRBD1 . 15 TRBV19
CAWSNGRNQPQHF TGTGCCTGGAGTAATGGCCGCAATCAGCCCCAGCATTTT TRBJ1-5 . few 13 TRBV30
CASSLGWGNSYNEQFF TGTGCCAGCAGCTTGGGGTGGGGGAACTCCTACAATGAGCAGTTCTTC TRBJ2-1 . . 16 TRBV5-4
CSVGQGSYAEAFF TGCAGCGTTGGTCAGGGTAGTTACGCTGAAGCTTTCTTT TRBJ1-1 . . 13 TRBV29-1
CASSLRGVHTEAFF TGTGCCAGCAGTTTACGAGGGGTCCACACTGAAGCTTTCTTT TRBJ1-1 . . 14 TRBV28